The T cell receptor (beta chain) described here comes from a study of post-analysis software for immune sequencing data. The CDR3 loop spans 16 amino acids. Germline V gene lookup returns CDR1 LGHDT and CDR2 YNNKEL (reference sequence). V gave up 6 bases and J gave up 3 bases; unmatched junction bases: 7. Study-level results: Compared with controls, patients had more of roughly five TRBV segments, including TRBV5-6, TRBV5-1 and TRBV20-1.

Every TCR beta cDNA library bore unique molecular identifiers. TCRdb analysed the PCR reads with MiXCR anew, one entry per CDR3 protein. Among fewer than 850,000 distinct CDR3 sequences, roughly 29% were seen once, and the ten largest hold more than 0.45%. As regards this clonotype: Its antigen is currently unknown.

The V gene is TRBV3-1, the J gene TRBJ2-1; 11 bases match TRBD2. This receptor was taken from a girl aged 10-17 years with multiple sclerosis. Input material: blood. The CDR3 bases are TGTGCCAGCAGTCGGACTAGCGGGTCCTACTACAATGAGCAGTTCTTC. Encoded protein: CASSRTSGSYYNEQFF.